The 6 T cell receptor beta chains below all came from one sample that was sequenced in a study of blood T cell repertoires in COVID-19. Using immunoSEQ multiplex PCR, the repertoire was profiled, and TCRdb retains in-frame clones only, with some absent. The data contain approximately 300,000 clones, around 90% of them singletons. Sequenced: peripheral blood. The receptors stem from a woman in her forties with COVID-19, enrolled during active disease.

Worth noting for this clone: One junction end does not reproduce the germline sequence, and a read error may be involved. Other DNA sequences in this specimen translate into the identical CDR3. The CDR3 DNA sequence: TGCGCCAGCAGCCAGGGGACACCGAACACCGGGGAACTGTTTTTT. Its protein product is CASSQGTPNTGELFF. The rearrangement uses TRBV5-1 and TRBJ2-2, with a weak D call TRBD1 (6 bases). CDR1 and CDR2 from the germline V gene are SGHRS and YFSETQ. This CDR3 comprises 15 residues.

This chain connects TRBV11-3 to TRBJ2-6, with 7 positions matching TRBD1. J gave up 4 bases and V 5 bases, and 11 bases lay outside the gene matches. There are 17 residues in the CDR3. From germline, CDR1 is SGHNT and CDR2 YENEEA. CDR3: CASSPGQPARGANVLTF. In nucleotides, the CDR3 is TGTGCCAGCAGCCCGGGACAGCCTGCTAGAGGGGCCAACGTCCTGACTTTC.

The chain recombines TRBV3-1 (or the pseudogene TRBV3-2) with TRBJ2-5, with D unclear. V was shortened by 0 bases and J by 5 bases, with 4 bases between the two germline ends. Germline loops: CDR1 LGHDT, CDR2 YNNKEL (reference sequence). The CDR3 has 12 amino acids. The CDR3 nucleotides read TGTGCCAGCAGCCAAGACGGGGAGACCCAGTACTTC. It yields the protein CASSQDGETQYF.

The V gene is TRBV5-1, the J gene TRBJ1-1, with D possibly TRBD1 on 6 matching bases. From germline, CDR1 is SGHRS and CDR2 YFSETQ. Trimming took 4 bases from V and 1 from J, leaving 11 bases between them. The CDR3 has 14 amino acids. The CDR3, as DNA: TGCGCCAGCAGCGGGACAACAGCGAACACTGAAGCTTTCTTT. Its protein is CASSGTTANTEAFF.

The chain uses TRBV6-5 and TRBJ1-2; D remains ambiguous. This CDR3 is 13 amino acids long. The V end was cut by 1 base, the J end by 0 bases, with 3 bases between. The germline CDR1 and CDR2 sequences are MNHEY and SVGAGI. CDR3 coding DNA: TGTGCCAGCAGTTACTACACTAACTATGGCTACACCTTC. Residues: CASSYYTNYGYTF.

This clone appeared once. The chain couples TRBV28 to TRBJ1-5; possibly TRBD1 for D (6 bases). V dropped 4 bases and J dropped 2 bases, with 6 bases sitting between them. Germline V gene lookup returns CDR1 MDHEN and CDR2 SYDVKM. This CDR3 region has 13 residues. Written as DNA, the CDR3 is TGTGCCAGCAGTTGGACAGGCAATCAGCCCCAGCATTTT. Amino acid sequence: CASSWTGNQPQHF.